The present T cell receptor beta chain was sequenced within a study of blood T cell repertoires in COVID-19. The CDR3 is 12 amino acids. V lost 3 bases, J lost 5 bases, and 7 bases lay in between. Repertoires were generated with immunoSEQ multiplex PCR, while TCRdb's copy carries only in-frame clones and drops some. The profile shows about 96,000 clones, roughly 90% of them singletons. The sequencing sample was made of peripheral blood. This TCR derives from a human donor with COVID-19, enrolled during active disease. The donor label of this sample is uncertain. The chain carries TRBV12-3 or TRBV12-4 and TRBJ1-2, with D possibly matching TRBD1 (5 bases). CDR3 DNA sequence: TGTGCCAGCAGTTTGGAGGGGTATGGCTACACCTTC. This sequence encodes CASSLEGYGYTF.